Listed below are T cell receptor beta chains from one sample, sequenced in a study of OX40 agonist ivuxolimab in advanced cancers. Assay: immunoSEQ multiplex PCR; the TCRdb copy retains only in-frame clones and omits some. The sample holds about 46,000 clones, around nine tenths seen once. Sequenced here: CD4+ or CD8+ T cells sorted from blood, sampled in a trial of the OX40 agonist ivuxolimab. The origin of the receptors is an adult with an advanced solid tumor such as melanoma, head and neck, liver or kidney cancer. CDR3s include the opening cysteine and the closing phenylalanine or tryptophan. The D gene is left open where the match is weak. A clone size is listed for some rows: how often the clone was seen (once, few, many), or a class if it is expanded.

j_gene | v_gene | abundance | d_gene | CDR3nt | CDR3aa
TRBJ2-3 | TRBV6-5 | NA | NA | TGTGCCAGCAGTTACCCAACAGGATTTAGCACAGATACGCAGTATTTT | CASSYPTGFSTDTQYF
TRBJ2-1 | TRBV2 | NA | TRBD2 | TGTGCCAGCAGTGAAACTGGGCTAGCGGGAGGGTACAATGAGCAGTTCTTC | CASSETGLAGGYNEQFF
TRBJ2-3 | TRBV5-1 | NA | TRBD1 | TGCGCCAGCAGCTTAAGACAGGGAACCACAGATACGCAGTATTTT | CASSLRQGTTDTQYF
TRBJ2-7 | TRBV12-5 | NA | NA | TGTGCTAGTGGTTTGGGACCTTACGAGCAGTACTTC | CASGLGPYEQYF
TRBJ1-5 | TRBV4-3 | NA | TRBD1 | TGCGCCAGCAGCCAAGGACGACAGGGGGGTCAGCCCCAGCATTTT | CASSQGRQGGQPQHF
TRBJ2-7 | TRBV19 | NA | NA | TGTGCCAGTAGTATAAATGGGATACACTCCTACGAGCAGTACTTC | CASSINGIHSYEQYF
TRBJ2-7 | TRBV30 | NA | TRBD2 | TGTGCCTGGAGTGGGCTAGCGGGGGGTTTCGAGCAGTACTTC | CAWSGLAGGFEQYF
TRBJ2-7 | TRBV9 | once | NA | TGTGCCAGCAGCGGTTCAGGGGTCGGCGAGCAGTACTTC | CASSGSGVGEQYF
TRBJ1-1 | TRBV28 | NA | NA | TGTGCCAGCACCCCAAGGGGGAGAGGGACTGAAGCTTTCTTT | CASTPRGRGTEAFF
TRBJ1-1 | TRBV2 | once | NA | TGTGCCAGCAGTGCAGGGGTTCGGACTGAAGCTTTCTTT | CASSAGVRTEAFF
TRBJ2-4 | TRBV4-3 | NA | NA | TGCGCCAGCAGCCAAGGGTTCTCTATAGCCAAAAACATTCAGTACTTC | CASSQGFSIAKNIQYF
TRBJ1-5 | TRBV27 | many | NA | TGTGCCAGCAGTTTGGGATGGACAGTTCAGCCCCAGCATTTT | CASSLGWTVQPQHF
TRBJ2-3 | TRBV5-6 | NA | NA | TGTGCCAGTCGGGGGAATTCTTCTAGCACAGATACGCAGTATTTT | CASRGNSSSTDTQYF
TRBJ1-1 | TRBV29-1 | once | NA | TGCAGCGTTGGGGTGAACACTGAAGCTTTCTTT | CSVGVNTEAFF
TRBJ2-7 | TRBV4-3 | NA | NA | TGCGCCAGCAGCCTAGGCCGGGAACACTACTACGAGCAGTACTTC | CASSLGREHYYEQYF
TRBJ2-5 | TRBV5-3 | NA | TRBD1 | TGTGCCAGAAGCCCACGGACAGGTGATGAGACCCAGTACTTC | CARSPRTGDETQYF
TRBJ1-2 | TRBV9 | NA | TRBD1 | TGTGCCAGCAGCGTAGAGACAGGGGGCGCCTATGGCTACACCTTC | CASSVETGGAYGYTF
TRBJ2-7 | TRBV4-2 | NA | NA | TGTGCCAGCAGCCAAGACAGCTACGAGCAGTACTTC | CASSQDSYEQYF
TRBJ1-5 | TRBV2 | once | NA | TGTGCCAGCAGTGAAGCCCCGGGACCAAATCAGCCCCAGCATTTT | CASSEAPGPNQPQHF
TRBJ1-5 | TRBV10-1 | once | NA | TGCGCCAGCAGTAAAGGGGAGAGCAATCAGCCCCAGCATTTT | CASSKGESNQPQHF
TRBJ1-1 | TRBV4-1 | NA | NA | TGCGCCAGCAGCCAAGGGATGGGTTATACTGAAGCTTTCTTT | CASSQGMGYTEAFF
TRBJ1-2 | TRBV27 | few | TRBD1 | TGTGCCAGCAGTTCACACCCCCAGGGGGCGGCTGGCTACACCTTC | CASSSHPQGAAGYTF
TRBJ2-7 | TRBV2 | NA | NA | TGTGCCTCCCGAGGGGGAAGTGAGCAGTACTTC | CASRGGSEQYF
TRBJ1-2 | TRBV27 | once | NA | TGTGCCAGCAGTTTAAGGGGGTGGGACTATGGCTACACCTTC | CASSLRGWDYGYTF
TRBJ1-5 | TRBV13 | NA | NA | TGTGCCAGCAGCTTCAGGGGTAGCAATCAGCCCCAGCATTTT | CASSFRGSNQPQHF
TRBJ2-7 | TRBV5-1 | NA | NA | TGCGCCAGCAGCCCCGATGGGCTAGGCGGCTACGAGCAGTACTTC | CASSPDGLGGYEQYF
TRBJ1-1 | TRBV5-4 | NA | TRBD1 | TGTGCCAGCAGCTTGGCCGGGACAGGGAACACTGAAGCTTTCTTT | CASSLAGTGNTEAFF
TRBJ1-1 | TRBV4-3 | NA | NA | TGCGCCAGCAGCCAAAGCCACGGGTGGTACACTGAAGCTTTCTTT | CASSQSHGWYTEAFF
TRBJ1-5 | TRBV4-1 | NA | NA | TGCGCCAGCAGCCTTCGAATCGAGAGCAATCAGCCCCAGCATTTT | CASSLRIESNQPQHF
TRBJ2-1 | TRBV7-6 | NA | TRBD1 | TGTGCCAGCAGCTTAGTTGACAGGGCCTACTCCAATGAGCAGTTCTTC | CASSLVDRAYSNEQFF
TRBJ1-2 | TRBV29-1 | once | NA | TGCAGCGTTGATAGGTCGGTGAACTGCACCTTC | CSVDRSVNCTF
TRBJ2-7 | TRBV2 | few | NA | TGTGCGTCCCGAGGGTACGAGCAGTACTTC | CASRGYEQYF
TRBJ1-1 | TRBV10-3 | few | NA | TGTGCCATCAGGGAGAACACTGAAGCTTTCTTT | CAIRENTEAFF
TRBJ1-1 | TRBV6-6 | NA | NA | TGTGCCAGCGGACCCCAGGAGAACACTGAAGCTTTCTTT | CASGPQENTEAFF
TRBJ1-5 | TRBV19 | NA | TRBD1 | TGTGCCAGTAGTACGGACAGGGCGAAGGGCAATCAGCCCCAGCATTTT | CASSTDRAKGNQPQHF
TRBJ1-5 | TRBV4-2 | NA | NA | TGTGCCAGCAGCCAAGGCCGAGCCGGCAATCAGCCCCAGCATTTT | CASSQGRAGNQPQHF
TRBJ2-7 | TRBV18 | NA | NA | TGTGCCAGCTCACCACCGGTCAGGGAACTCGACGAGCAGTACTTC | CASSPPVRELDEQYF
TRBJ2-2 | TRBV30 | NA | NA | TGTGCCTGGAGTACCCCGGGGATTGGTAGCACCGGGGAGCTGTTTTTT | CAWSTPGIGSTGELFF
TRBJ2-7 | TRBV7-2 | NA | NA | TGTGCCAGCAGCCCTTTTTTAGGTGACTACGAGCAGTACTTC | CASSPFLGDYEQYF
TRBJ2-3 | TRBV29-1 | NA | NA | TGCAGCGTTGAAGGTCAGGGGTTCACAGATACGCAGTATTTT | CSVEGQGFTDTQYF
TRBJ2-1 | TRBV7-9 | NA | NA | TGTGCCAGCAGCTTAGGGGCGGGCGAGCAGTTCTTC | CASSLGAGEQFF
TRBJ2-7 | TRBV29-1 | once | NA | TGCAGCGTTGAAGACGGGGCCGGTGGCGAGCAGTACTTC | CSVEDGAGGEQYF
TRBJ2-7 | TRBV10-3 | NA | TRBD1 | TGTGCCATCAGGTCCCCAACAGGGGAACGAACCTACGAGCAGTACTTC | CAIRSPTGERTYEQYF